The 17 T cell receptor beta chains below were found in one sample sequenced in a study of response to subunit inactivated influenza vaccine. TCRdb ran MiXCR on the RT-PCR reads and lists one entry per CDR3 protein. The sample lists under 800,000 distinct CDR3 sequences, 14% occurring once. The material sequenced was PBMCs from blood, taken 14 days before vaccination. The receptor set was obtained from a middle-aged man who received an inactivated influenza vaccine.

This clonotype has at least ten counts. The chain recombines TRBV20-1 with TRBJ2-5, with TRBD2 as a possible D gene (7 bases). CDR1 is DFQATT, CDR2 SNEGSKA, per germline (reference sequence). With 3 bases removed from V and 5 bases from J, the gap between germline ends came to 16 bases. The length of the CDR3 is 14 residues. The CDR3 nucleotides are TGCAGTGCTAGCTTAAGGGGGGGGAGGGAGACCCAGTACTTC. It codes for CSASLRGGRETQYF.

CDR3 in amino acids: CASSPSSYGYTF. The CDR3 region has the DNA TGTGCCAGCAGCCCATCCTCCTATGGCTACACCTTC. V gene TRBV12-3 or TRBV12-4 combines with J gene TRBJ1-2; D not resolved. V gave up 6 bases and J gave up 4 bases, with 9 bases separating them. This CDR3 spans 12 amino acids.

This clonotype occurred a few times. The V call is TRBV20-1, the J call TRBJ2-5; D possibly corresponds to TRBD2 (6 bases). Trimming shortened V by 5 bases and J by 7 bases, and 17 bases separated the two germline ends. The CDR3 runs 13 residues. Germline values: CDR1 DFQATT, CDR2 SNEGSKA (reference sequence). CDR3 protein: CSALRNLGGTQYF. Written as DNA, the CDR3 is TGCAGTGCTCTCAGAAACCTCGGGGGGACCCAGTACTTC.

The J gene is TRBJ1-3, the V gene TRBV7-2; maybe TRBD1 (6 bases). Germline V lookup: CDR1 SGHTA, CDR2 FQGNSA. This CDR3 comprises 15 residues. With 2 bases removed from V and 0 bases from J, the gap between germline ends came to 8 bases. The CDR3 loop reads CASSLTGLSGNTIYF. The CDR3 nucleotides read TGTGCCAGCAGCTTAACAGGGCTCTCTGGAAACACCATATATTTT. The full variable domain, with the rest looked up from reference TRBV7-2 and TRBJ1-3, is GAGVSQSPSNKVTEKGKDVELRCDPISGHTALYWYRQSLGQGLEFLIYFQGNSAPDKSGLPSDRFSAERTGGSVSTLTIQRTQQEDSAVYLCASSLTGLSGNTIYFGEGSWLTVV.

The DNA of the CDR3 is TGTGCCAGCAGCTTGGGCACCTCCGGGACTGAAGCTTTCTTT. Translation: CASSLGTSGTEAFF. The chain combines TRBV11-2 with TRBJ1-1; unclear D gene. This CDR3 is 14 amino acids long. Germline CDR1 and CDR2: SGHAT and FQNNGV. Trimming left V 3 bases short and J 5 bases short, with 13 bases between.

V is TRBV5-1 and J is TRBJ2-3; D not certain. V shed 0 bases and J shed 2 bases, with 10 bases lying between them. In germline, CDR1 is SGHRS, CDR2 YFSETQ. The CDR3 is 15 amino acids. The CDR3: CASSLEGGFTDTQYF. In DNA form, the CDR3 reads TGCGCCAGCAGCTTGGAAGGCGGCTTCACAGATACGCAGTATTTT.

This clonotype turned up a few times. The V call is TRBV20-1, the J call TRBJ1-6, with a tentative D call TRBD1 (5 bases). The CDR3 length is 13 residues. V gave up 4 bases and J gave up 10 bases, with 14 bases separating them. The germline gives CDR1 DFQATT, CDR2 SNEGSKA (reference sequence). The CDR3 sequence is CSATGRSGSPLHF. The CDR3 DNA reads TGCAGTGCTACAGGGCGAAGTGGATCACCCCTCCACTTT.

The gene calls are TRBV6-6 and TRBJ2-1; 7 positions match TRBD2. Looked up from germline, CDR1 is MNHNY and CDR2 is SVGAGI (reference sequence). The CDR3 covers 13 residues. The J segment lost 8 bases and the V segment lost 4 bases, leaving 5 bases of the junction unmatched. In DNA, the CDR3 is TGTGCCAGCAGTTTGACTAGCTTGGATGAGCAGTTCTTC. Its protein is CASSLTSLDEQFF.

This clonotype has ten or more counts. The rearrangement uses TRBV5-1 and TRBJ1-4, with no clear D. CDR3 size: 14 residues. Trimming cost V 4 bases and J 2 bases, with 9 bases left between them. Germline loops: CDR1 SGHRS, CDR2 YFSETQ. CDR3: CASSGGRTNEKLFF. For the CDR3, the DNA is TGCGCCAGCAGCGGAGGGAGGACTAATGAAAAACTGTTTTTT.

A few counts support this clonotype. V is TRBV7-9 and J is TRBJ2-3; 7 bases fit TRBD2. The CDR3 runs to 17 residues. In germline, CDR1 is SEHNR, CDR2 FQNEAQ (reference sequence). V gave up 6 bases and J gave up 1 base; unmatched junction bases: 13. Here the CDR3 DNA reads TGTGCCAGCAGTAATTTTTTGCGGGAGAGGGGCACAGATACGCAGTATTTT. The encoded protein is CASSNFLRERGTDTQYF. Supplemented by reference TRBV7-9 and TRBJ2-3, the full variable domain reads DTGVSQNPRHKITKRGQNVTFRCDPISEHNRLYWYRQTLGQGPEFLTYFQNEAQLEKSRLLSDRFSAERPKGSFSTLEIQRTEQGDSAMYLCASSNFLRERGTDTQYFGPGTRLTVL.

The sample holds a few counts of this clonotype. V usage is TRBV29-1 and J usage is TRBJ1-1, with TRBD1 as a possible D gene (5 bases). Germline V gene sequence: CDR1 SQVTM, CDR2 ANQGSEA. V lost 2 bases and J 6 bases, leaving 10 bases between the germline ends. CDR3 size: 12 residues. The CDR3 reads CSVETQGAEAFF. The CDR3 DNA sequence: TGCAGCGTTGAAACGCAGGGCGCTGAAGCTTTCTTT.

This clonotype occurred a few times. This CDR3 reads CSARPGGTYEQYF. The CDR3 DNA follows: TGCAGTGCTCGCCCAGGCGGAACCTACGAGCAGTACTTC. The chain couples TRBV20-1 to TRBJ2-7; no definite D call. The CDR3 length is 13 residues. Germline values: CDR1 DFQATT, CDR2 SNEGSKA (reference sequence). V lost 5 bases and J 2 bases, leaving 13 bases between the germline ends.

In this sample, this clonotype turned up a few times. This chain uses TRBV9 with TRBJ2-7; D is possibly TRBD2 (6 bases). Germline CDR1 is SGDLS and CDR2 is YYNGEE. The CDR3 consists of 15 residues. The V end lost 0 bases, the J end lost 2 bases, and 12 bases lay between the germline ends. The CDR3 spells CASSVGIAEPYEQYF. CDR3 nucleotide sequence: TGTGCCAGCAGCGTAGGAATAGCGGAGCCCTACGAGCAGTACTTC.

V and J are TRBV7-2 and TRBJ2-7; D remains ambiguous. Germline V gene data show CDR1 as SGHTA and CDR2 as FQGNSA. Trimming took 1 base from V and 3 from J, leaving 7 bases between them. This CDR3 has 13 residues. CDR3 in DNA: TGTGCCAGCAGCTTAGAAACGGGCTACGAGCAGTACTTC. It codes for CASSLETGYEQYF.

The sample holds a few counts of this clonotype. The chain combines TRBV12-3 or TRBV12-4 with TRBJ2-1; TRBD2 matches 9 bases. There are 15 residues in the CDR3. With 7 bases clipped from V and 2 bases from J, the junction kept 6 bases outside the gene matches. The CDR3 nucleotides are TGTGCCAGCACTAATAGCGGGGGCGCCTACAATGAGCAGTTCTTC. Encoded protein: CASTNSGGAYNEQFF.

The chain employs TRBV6-5 and TRBJ2-2, with 7 bases identical to TRBD2. Germline V lookup: CDR1 MNHEY, CDR2 SVGAGI. The CDR3 runs to 17 residues. V dropped 0 bases and J dropped 1; count of bases not matched to a gene: 5. The CDR3 loop reads CASSYSRLAVNTGELFF. Written as DNA, the CDR3 is TGTGCCAGCAGTTACTCGAGGCTAGCGGTGAACACCGGGGAGCTGTTTTTT.

This clonotype was detected only a few times. V and J are TRBV20-1 and TRBJ2-1, with 10 bases aligning to TRBD2. Germline CDR1 is DFQATT and CDR2 is SNEGSKA (reference sequence). V shed 1 base, J shed 6 bases, and the junction held 12 bases outside the gene matches. The CDR3 spans 17 residues. Written as DNA, the CDR3 is TGCAGTGCTAGAGGGACGCGAGCGGGAGGGCCTGTCAATGAGCAGTTCTTC. Translating it yields CSARGTRAGGPVNEQFF.